Following are 11 T cell receptor beta chains from one sample sequenced in a study of blood T cell repertoires in COVID-19 (dated by TCRdb to the early 2020s). The protocol used for the library was the immunoSEQ multiplex PCR assay. TCRdb's version of the immuneACCESS table is confined to in-frame rearrangements and falls short of the full clone set. An unresolved V gene accounts for under half of the shortfall where checked; the remainder is of unknown origin. This sample holds about 140,000 clones; about 74% were observed only once. The ten largest make up 15% to 20% of the sample. Material: peripheral blood. These receptors came from a man between 50 and 59 years old with acute or convalescent COVID-19.

The chain combines TRBV9 with TRBJ1-3; 7 bases line up with TRBD1. V shed 0 bases, J shed 2 bases, and the junction held 5 bases outside the gene matches. This CDR3 has 16 amino acids. Germline lookup yields CDR1 SGDLS and CDR2 YYNGEE. CDR3 loop: CASSVVDRVPGNTIYF. The CDR3, as DNA: TGTGCCAGCAGCGTAGTAGACAGGGTCCCTGGAAACACCATATATTTT.

This sequence joins TRBV5-1 and TRBJ2-1, with TRBD2 matching 9 bases. CDR3 size: 17 residues. Per the germline V gene, CDR1 is SGHRS and CDR2 is YFSETQ. The junction had 13 bases not matched to a gene; V was cut back by 0 bases and J by 9 bases. The DNA of the CDR3 is TGCGCCAGCAGCTTGGCCCTACGCGGCGGGGGGGCCACTGAGCAGTTCTTC. Protein: CASSLALRGGGATEQFF.

The chain recombines TRBV18 with TRBJ2-1, with D perhaps TRBD1 (5 bases). V was pared by 1 base and J by 0 bases, with 10 bases between. This CDR3 has 16 amino acids. Germline V gene sequence: CDR1 KGHSH, CDR2 LQKENI. CDR3 coding DNA: TGTGCCAGCTCACCACAGGCTGACAGCTCCTACAATGAGCAGTTCTTC. It translates to CASSPQADSSYNEQFF.

This clone showed up just a few times. The rearrangement links TRBV18 to TRBJ1-1; a possible D gene is TRBD1 (6 bases). This CDR3 has 15 residues. V gave up 1 base and J gave up 7 bases, with 16 bases separating them. Germline loops: CDR1 KGHSH, CDR2 LQKENI. The CDR3 loop reads CASSPRSGGEGEAFF. Here the CDR3 DNA reads TGTGCCAGCTCACCACGATCGGGGGGCGAGGGTGAAGCTTTCTTT.

V gene TRBV24-1 combines with J gene TRBJ2-1; 8 positions match TRBD1. The germline CDR1 and CDR2 sequences are KGHDR and SFDVKD. CDR3 length equals 17 residues. V lost 3 bases, J lost 7 bases, and 13 bases stayed unmatched. CDR3 loop: CATSDHESGGAGNEQFF. CDR3 in DNA: TGTGCCACCAGTGATCACGAATCAGGGGGCGCGGGTAATGAGCAGTTCTTC.

For the CDR3, the DNA is TGTGCCAGCAGCTTCCCGGGACAGGGGCCCACCGGGGAGCTGTTTTTT. Amino acid sequence: CASSFPGQGPTGELFF. This chain joins TRBV5-4 and TRBJ2-2; 10 bases fit TRBD1. The CDR3 spans 16 residues. Germline values: CDR1 SGHNT, CDR2 YYREEE (reference sequence). V shed 2 bases, J shed 4 bases, and the junction held 5 bases outside the gene matches. Supplemented by reference TRBV5-4 and TRBJ2-2, the full variable domain reads ETGVTQSPTHLIKTRGQQVTLRCSSQSGHNTVSWYQQALGQGPQFIFQYYREEENGRGNFPPRFSGLQFPNYSSELNVNALELDDSALYLCASSFPGQGPTGELFFGEGSRLTVL.

This clone turned up a few times. In DNA, the CDR3 is TGCAGCGCCACTGGACAGTTCGATAGCGGGGAGCTGTTTTTT. It translates to CSATGQFDSGELFF. V gene TRBV29-1 combines with J gene TRBJ2-2; D perhaps matches TRBD1 (6 bases). The CDR3 length is 14 residues. V was trimmed by 7 bases and J by 7 bases, leaving 19 bases between them. The germline gives CDR1 SQVTM, CDR2 ANQGSEA.

V usage is TRBV30 and J usage is TRBJ1-4; 7 bases map to TRBD1. Germline V gene sequence: CDR1 GTSNPN, CDR2 SVGIG (reference sequence). J gave up 7 bases and V 0 bases, and 5 bases lay outside the gene matches. The length of the CDR3 is 14 residues. The CDR3 region has the DNA TGTGCCTGGAGTGTTCCGGGACAGTCTGAAAAACTGTTTTTT. Translation: CAWSVPGQSEKLFF. Using reference TRBV30 and TRBJ1-4 for the parts outside the CDR3, the full variable domain is SQTIHQWPATLVQPVGSPLSLECTVEGTSNPNLYWYRQAAGRGLQLLFYSVGIGQISSEVPQNLSASRPQDRQFILSSKKLLLSDSGFYLCAWSVPGQSEKLFFGSGTQLSVL.

The chain joins TRBV27 to TRBJ1-2, with 9 positions matching TRBD1. The germline CDR1 and CDR2 sequences are MNHEY and SMNVEV (reference sequence). The CDR3 has 15 amino acids. J was trimmed by 8 bases and V by 4 bases; bases with no gene match: 11. DNA for the CDR3: TGTGCCAGCAGTTCGTTTACAGGGGGCGGAGACGGCTACACCTTC. Its translation: CASSSFTGGGDGYTF.

The CDR3 sequence: CATSDLGQRYEQYV. CDR3 nucleotides: TGTGCCACCAGTGATTTAGGACAGAGGTACGAGCAGTACGTC. The chain is built from TRBV24-1 and TRBJ2-7; perhaps TRBD1 as D (6 bases). Trimming left V 1 base short and J 4 bases short, with 10 bases between. This CDR3 comprises 14 residues. Germline CDR1 is KGHDR and CDR2 is SFDVKD.

This chain links TRBV6-2 or TRBV6-3 with TRBJ2-5; 7 positions agree with TRBD1. Trimming at V came to 3 bases and at J to 9 bases, leaving 7 bases not matched to a gene. Germline V gives CDR1 MNHEY, CDR2 SVGEGT. This CDR3 has 13 residues. In DNA, the CDR3 is TGTGCCAGCAGTTATGGGGACAGATTGCCCCAGTACTTC. Translating it yields CASSYGDRLPQYF.